This T cell receptor (beta chain) was captured in a study of response to subunit inactivated influenza vaccine. Study findings and constraints: Every seasonal influenza vaccination brings in few new T cells, the authors suggested.

The table lists this clonotype with a few counts. Antigen: not known. The ends lost 3 bases at V and 5 bases at J; junction bases unmatched: 7. Germline V gives CDR1 DFQATT, CDR2 SNEGSKA (reference sequence). The CDR3 has 13 amino acids. In TCRdb, the RT-PCR reads were re-called with MiXCR into one record per CDR3 protein. This sample has about 160,000 distinct CDR3 sequences, with about a tenth found just once. The source of this sequence is a man over 45 who received an inactivated influenza vaccine. The specimen was non-naive T cells sorted from PBMCs, collected around seven weeks after vaccination. The chain carries TRBV20-1 and TRBJ2-7; 7 bases align to TRBD1. CDR3 sequence reads: CSARGRGWDEQYF. The CDR3 DNA sequence: TGCAGTGCTAGGGGCAGGGGGTGGGACGAGCAGTACTTC.